This TCR beta chain was identified during a study of T cells and Merkel cell carcinoma outcomes. The CDR3 extends over 14 amino acids. Deletions cut 4 bases from V and 2 bases from J, with 13 bases between. Germline V CDR1 and CDR2: SGHDT, YYEEEE. Data came from immunoSEQ multiplex PCR; TCRdb stores just in-frame clones and leaves some out. The sample gives fewer than 20,000 clones, 87% of which show up once; approximately 8% is in the top ten. This chain uses TRBV5-6 with TRBJ2-7; unclear D gene. This TCR was recovered from a human donor with Merkel cell carcinoma. The material sequenced was tumor tissue from Merkel cell carcinoma. CDR3 nucleotide sequence: TGTGCCAGCAGCCAAATATTAGCAACCTACGAGCAGTACTTC. It specifies CASSQILATYEQYF.